One sample yielded the 6 T cell receptor beta chains listed below, sequenced in a study of cytomegalovirus exposure and HLA in healthy donors. 13 Jbeta primers and 60 Vbeta primers were used for the PCR. Sequenced by immunoSEQ multiplex PCR; TCRdb stores in-frame clones only, minus some. The data show more than 150,000 clones, about 85% seen once. The sample comprised PBMCs. The receptors come from a girl aged 5 to 17 in good health and CMV-seropositive.

CDR3: CASRRLAGQVDEQFF. The DNA for the CDR3 is TGTGCCAGCAGGCGACTAGCGGGACAGGTCGATGAGCAGTTCTTC. The chain couples TRBV7-2 to TRBJ2-1; 11 nucleotides agree with TRBD2. With 6 bases clipped from V and 8 bases from J, the junction kept 9 bases outside the gene matches. Germline loops: CDR1 SGHTA, CDR2 FQGNSA. This CDR3 is 15 amino acids long.

The chain is built from TRBV6-4 and TRBJ2-3, with a weak D call TRBD2 (5 bases). The CDR3 is made up of 14 amino acids. Trimming removed 2 bases at V and 6 bases at J, with 12 bases between. Looked up from germline, CDR1 is MRHNA and CDR2 is SNTAGT. The CDR3 DNA sequence: TGTGCCAGCAGTGACCGGGCGGGCCCGGATACGCAGTATTTT. The encoded protein is CASSDRAGPDTQYF.

The chain couples TRBV11-2 to TRBJ2-7, with 7 positions matching TRBD2. J lost 2 bases, V lost 3 bases, and 7 bases had no gene match. CDR3 length equals 15 residues. Germline CDR1 reads SGHAT; CDR2 reads FQNNGV. The CDR3 reads CASSFGGSLPYEQYF. CDR3 DNA: TGTGCCAGCAGCTTTGGCGGGAGCTTACCCTACGAGCAGTACTTC. The variable domain in full, with the rest retrieved from reference TRBV11-2 and TRBJ2-7, is EAGVAQSPRYKIIEKRQSVAFWCNPISGHATLYWYQQILGQGPKLLIQFQNNGVVDDSQLPKDRFSAERLKGVDSTLKIQPAKLEDSAVYLCASSFGGSLPYEQYFGPGTRLTVT.

V gene TRBV18 combines with J gene TRBJ1-5; 10 bases fit TRBD1. The CDR3 runs to 16 residues. Germline values: CDR1 KGHSH, CDR2 LQKENI. The trim removed 6 bases at V and 5 bases at J, leaving 10 bases unmatched. This chain's CDR3 is CASSSTAGTGDQPQHF. Here the CDR3 DNA reads TGTGCCAGCTCTTCCACTGCCGGGACAGGGGATCAGCCCCAGCATTTT.

The gene calls are TRBV7-6 and TRBJ2-7; 7 nucleotides match TRBD2. CDR1 and CDR2 from the germline V gene are SGHVS and FNYEAQ. The CDR3 totals 17 residues. V gave up 2 bases and J gave up 2 bases; unmatched junction bases: 12. The CDR3 region has the DNA TGTGCCAGCAGCTTATTGGGGGGGTTCGCCGTTCCCTACGAGCAGTACTTC. This codes for CASSLLGGFAVPYEQYF.

The chain recombines TRBV10-3 with TRBJ1-1, with D hard to call. Looked up from germline, CDR1 is ENHRY and CDR2 is SYGVKD. Trimming left V 2 bases short and J 4 bases short, with 5 bases between. This CDR3 region has 12 residues. This chain's CDR3 is CAISEPGTEAFF. In DNA, the CDR3 is TGTGCCATCAGTGAGCCGGGCACTGAAGCTTTCTTT.